The entry below describes one T cell receptor beta chain. Its antigen is still unknown. Base qualities are not recorded, but no much larger clone differs from it by a single base. The immunoSEQ Assay, a bias-controlled multiplex PCR, was used to amplify TCRbeta CDR3 regions from genomic DNA. The study's processing was this. The number of nucleated cells in each sample was estimated from the amplification of reference gene primers within the assay. To quantify the absolute abundance of each unique TCRbeta CDR3 rearrangement, sequence reads were collapsed and filtered. For each sample, productive Simpson clonality was calculated as the square root of Simpson's diversity index over productive rearrangements. TCRdb retrieved this table from immuneACCESS and kept in-frame rearrangements only. Not all clones are present; in checked studies, unresolved V genes account for under half, and no reason is known for the remainder. V, J and clone size are those of that table, while D and trimming were read from the DNA. This sample lists around 29,000 clones; 85% were detected once. The top ten hold roughly 15% of the sample.

This sample was taken from a study of blood T cell repertoires in COVID-19 (dated by TCRdb to the early 2020s). Study-level background: The collaborator samples originated in the United States, Italy and Spain and spanned the acute and convalescent phases of COVID-19. The prospective study material was composed of cDNA or gDNA derived from T cells, B-cell-depleted T cells, or PBMCs. Deeply sampled blood TCRbeta repertoires from subjects exposed to, actively infected with, or recovered from COVID-19 were included in the dataset. The repertoires were made available in a free public database intended to serve as a resource for research on the immune response to SARS-CoV-2. Samples came from the ongoing ImmuneRACE study (first 160 participants) plus 1,254 subjects from 6 global collaborators. A de-identified subject ID, COVID-19 status, age in years and sex were almost always included in the sample metadata. Where available, HLA class I and class II types were obtained from metadata supplied by the sample provider rather than from assay-based typing. General study outcomes and caveats: The quantity of clinical and demographic metadata differed by source and by participant and was supplied without curation.

The germline V end is reduced by 4 bases and the J end by 0 bases; junction bases left unmatched: 4. Taken from the germline V gene, the CDR1 and CDR2 loops are SGHRS and YFSETQ. The CDR3 measures 17 amino acids from cysteine to phenylalanine. The DNA shown is the 51-base CDR3, in frame from base 1. The collaborating institutions used their own protocols to collect whole blood in K2EDTA tubes. For TCRbeta analysis, collaborator samples were shipped as frozen whole blood, as isolated PBMCs, or as DNA extracted from either sample type. The receptor was derived from an older woman with active COVID-19. This chain joins TRBV5-1 to TRBJ2-2, and 12 junction bases match TRBD2. The specimen was peripheral blood. The nucleotides read TGCGCCAGCAGCCGACTAGCGGGGGTCACGAACACCGGGGAGCTGTTTTTT. Its coded protein is CASSRLAGVTNTGELFF. With the rest looked up from the reference TRBV5-1 and TRBJ2-2 genes rather than sequenced, the full variable domain is KAGVTQTPRYLIKTRGQQVTLSCSPISGHRSVSWYQQTPGQGLQFLFEYFSETQRNKGNFPGRFSGRQFSNSRSEMNVSTLELGDSALYLCASSRLAGVTNTGELFFGEGSRLTVL.